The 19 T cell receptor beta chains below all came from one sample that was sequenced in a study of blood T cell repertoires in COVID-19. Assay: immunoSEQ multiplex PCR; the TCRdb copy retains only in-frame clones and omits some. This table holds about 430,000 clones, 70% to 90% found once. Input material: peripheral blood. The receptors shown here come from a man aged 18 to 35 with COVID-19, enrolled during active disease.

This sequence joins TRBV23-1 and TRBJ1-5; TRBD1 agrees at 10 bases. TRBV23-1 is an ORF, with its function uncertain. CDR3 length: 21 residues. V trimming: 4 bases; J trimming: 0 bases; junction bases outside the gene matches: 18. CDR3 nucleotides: TGCGCCAGCAGTCCCGAAGCGGGACAGGGGAGTGCCCACTATAGCAATCAGCCCCAGCATTTT. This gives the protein CASSPEAGQGSAHYSNQPQHF.

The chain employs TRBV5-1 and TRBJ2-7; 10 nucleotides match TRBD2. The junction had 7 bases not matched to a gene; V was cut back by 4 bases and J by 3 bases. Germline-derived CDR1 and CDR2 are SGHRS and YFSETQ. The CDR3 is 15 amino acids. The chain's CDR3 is CASSGGTSENYEQYF. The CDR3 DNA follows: TGCGCCAGCAGCGGAGGGACTAGCGAAAACTACGAGCAGTACTTC.

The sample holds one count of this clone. The CDR3 DNA reads as TGTGCCAGCAGTAACAGGGGAACTGGCTACACCTTC. It yields the protein CASSNRGTGYTF. The chain uses TRBV2 and TRBJ1-2, with 7 bases lining up with TRBD1. With V trimmed by 5 bases and J by 7 bases, 4 bases remained unmatched. Germline V CDR1 and CDR2: SNHLY, FYNNEI. The CDR3 contains 12 residues.

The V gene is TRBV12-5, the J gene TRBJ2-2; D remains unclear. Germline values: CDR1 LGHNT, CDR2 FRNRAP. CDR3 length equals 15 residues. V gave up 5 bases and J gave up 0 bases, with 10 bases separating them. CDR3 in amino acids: CASGPPIANTGELFF. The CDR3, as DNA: TGTGCTAGTGGTCCACCTATTGCGAACACCGGGGAGCTGTTTTTT.

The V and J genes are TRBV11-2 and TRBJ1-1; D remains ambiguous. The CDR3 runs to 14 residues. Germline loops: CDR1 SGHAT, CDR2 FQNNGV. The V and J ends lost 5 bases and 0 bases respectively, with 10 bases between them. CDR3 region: CASSPSAVNTEAFF. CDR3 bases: TGTGCCAGCAGCCCTTCTGCGGTGAACACTGAAGCTTTCTTT.

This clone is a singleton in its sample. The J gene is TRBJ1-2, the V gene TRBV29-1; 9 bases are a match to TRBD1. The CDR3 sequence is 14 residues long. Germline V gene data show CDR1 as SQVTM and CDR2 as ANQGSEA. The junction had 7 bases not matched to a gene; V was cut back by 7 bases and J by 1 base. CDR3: CSATGGLVNYGYTF. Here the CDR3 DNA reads TGCAGCGCTACAGGGGGCCTGGTTAACTATGGCTACACCTTC.

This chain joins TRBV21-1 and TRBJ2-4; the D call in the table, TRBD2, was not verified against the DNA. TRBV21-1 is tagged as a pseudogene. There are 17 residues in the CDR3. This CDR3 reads CASSKVPRLLAKNIQYF. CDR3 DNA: TGTGCCAGCAGCAAAGTACCCCGACTCTTAGCCAAAAACATTCAGTACTTC.

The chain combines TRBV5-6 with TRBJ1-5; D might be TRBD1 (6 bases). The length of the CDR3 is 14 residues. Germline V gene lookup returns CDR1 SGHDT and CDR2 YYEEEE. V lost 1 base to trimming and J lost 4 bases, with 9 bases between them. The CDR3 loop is CASSLPTGNQPQHF. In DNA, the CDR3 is TGTGCCAGCAGCTTGCCGACAGGAAATCAGCCCCAGCATTTT.

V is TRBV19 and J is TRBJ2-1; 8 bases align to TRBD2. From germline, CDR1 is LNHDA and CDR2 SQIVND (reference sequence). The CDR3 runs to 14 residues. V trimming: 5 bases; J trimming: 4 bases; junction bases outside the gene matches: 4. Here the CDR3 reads CASSSAGGYNEQFF. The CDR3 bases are TGTGCCAGTAGTTCCGCGGGAGGTTACAATGAGCAGTTCTTC.

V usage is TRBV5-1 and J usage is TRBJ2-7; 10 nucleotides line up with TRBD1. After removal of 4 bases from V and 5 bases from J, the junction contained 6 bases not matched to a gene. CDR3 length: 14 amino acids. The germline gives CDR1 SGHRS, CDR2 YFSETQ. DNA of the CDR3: TGCGCCAGCAGCGGACGACAGGGGGCCAACGAGCAGTACTTC. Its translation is CASSGRQGANEQYF.

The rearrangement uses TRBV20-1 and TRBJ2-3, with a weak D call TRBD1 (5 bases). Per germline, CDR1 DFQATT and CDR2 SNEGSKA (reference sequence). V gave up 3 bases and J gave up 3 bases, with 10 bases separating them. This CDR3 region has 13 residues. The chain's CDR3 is CSASRGPTDTQYF. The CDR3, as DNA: TGCAGTGCTAGTAGGGGTCCTACAGATACGCAGTATTTT.

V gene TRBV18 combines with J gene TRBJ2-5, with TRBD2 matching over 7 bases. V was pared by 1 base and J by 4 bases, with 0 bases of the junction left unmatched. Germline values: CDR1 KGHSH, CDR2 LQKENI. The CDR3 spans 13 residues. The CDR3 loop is CASSPLAGETQYF. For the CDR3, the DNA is TGTGCCAGCTCACCACTAGCGGGAGAGACCCAGTACTTC.

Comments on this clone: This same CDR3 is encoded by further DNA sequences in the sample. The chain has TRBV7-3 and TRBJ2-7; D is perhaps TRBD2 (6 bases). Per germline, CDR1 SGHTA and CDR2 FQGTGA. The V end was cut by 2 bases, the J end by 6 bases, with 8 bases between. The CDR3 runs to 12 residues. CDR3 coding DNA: TGTGCCAGCAGCTTATCCGGGGGCGAGCAGTACTTC. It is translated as CASSLSGGEQYF. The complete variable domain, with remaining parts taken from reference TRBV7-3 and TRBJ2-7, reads GAGVSQTPSNKVTEKGKYVELRCDPISGHTALYWYRQSLGQGPEFLIYFQGTGAADDSGLPNDRFFAVRPEGSVSTLKIQRTERGDSAVYLCASSLSGGEQYFGPGTRLTVT.

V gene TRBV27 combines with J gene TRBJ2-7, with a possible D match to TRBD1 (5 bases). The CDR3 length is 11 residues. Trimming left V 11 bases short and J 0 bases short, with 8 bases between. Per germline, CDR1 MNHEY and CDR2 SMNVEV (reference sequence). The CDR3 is CACGASYEQYF. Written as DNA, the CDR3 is TGTGCCTGTGGGGCCTCCTACGAGCAGTACTTC.

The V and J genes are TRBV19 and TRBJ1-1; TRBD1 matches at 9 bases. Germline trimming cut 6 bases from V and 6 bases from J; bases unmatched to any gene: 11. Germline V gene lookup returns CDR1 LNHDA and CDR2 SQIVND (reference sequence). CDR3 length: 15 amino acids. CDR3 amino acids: CASSRELTGGPEAFF. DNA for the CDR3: TGTGCCAGTAGCAGGGAGCTTACAGGGGGCCCTGAAGCTTTCTTT.

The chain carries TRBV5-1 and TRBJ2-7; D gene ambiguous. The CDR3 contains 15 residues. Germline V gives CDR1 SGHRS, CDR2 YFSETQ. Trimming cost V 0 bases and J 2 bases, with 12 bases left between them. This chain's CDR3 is CASSLGSNTAYEQYF. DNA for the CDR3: TGCGCCAGCAGCTTGGGGTCGAACACCGCCTACGAGCAGTACTTC.

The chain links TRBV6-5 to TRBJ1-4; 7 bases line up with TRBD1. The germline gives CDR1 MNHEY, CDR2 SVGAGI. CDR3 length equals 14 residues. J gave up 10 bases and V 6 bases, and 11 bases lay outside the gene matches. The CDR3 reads CASSSRQGVGKLFF. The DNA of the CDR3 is TGTGCCAGCAGCTCCCGACAGGGTGTTGGAAAACTGTTTTTT.

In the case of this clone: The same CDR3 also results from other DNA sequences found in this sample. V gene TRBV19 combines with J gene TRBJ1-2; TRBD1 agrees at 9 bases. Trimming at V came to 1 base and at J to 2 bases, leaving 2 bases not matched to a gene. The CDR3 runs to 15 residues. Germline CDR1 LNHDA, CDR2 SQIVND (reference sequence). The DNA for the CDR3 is TGTGCCAGTAGTATAGCAGGACAGGGGAACTATGGCTACACCTTC. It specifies CASSIAGQGNYGYTF.

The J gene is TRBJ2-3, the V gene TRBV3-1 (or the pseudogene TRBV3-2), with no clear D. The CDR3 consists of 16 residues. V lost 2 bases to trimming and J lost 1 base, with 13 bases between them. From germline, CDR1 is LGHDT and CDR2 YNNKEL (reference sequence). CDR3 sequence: CASSQFSLRGTDTQYF. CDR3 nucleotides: TGTGCCAGCAGCCAATTTTCCCTTAGAGGCACAGATACGCAGTATTTT.